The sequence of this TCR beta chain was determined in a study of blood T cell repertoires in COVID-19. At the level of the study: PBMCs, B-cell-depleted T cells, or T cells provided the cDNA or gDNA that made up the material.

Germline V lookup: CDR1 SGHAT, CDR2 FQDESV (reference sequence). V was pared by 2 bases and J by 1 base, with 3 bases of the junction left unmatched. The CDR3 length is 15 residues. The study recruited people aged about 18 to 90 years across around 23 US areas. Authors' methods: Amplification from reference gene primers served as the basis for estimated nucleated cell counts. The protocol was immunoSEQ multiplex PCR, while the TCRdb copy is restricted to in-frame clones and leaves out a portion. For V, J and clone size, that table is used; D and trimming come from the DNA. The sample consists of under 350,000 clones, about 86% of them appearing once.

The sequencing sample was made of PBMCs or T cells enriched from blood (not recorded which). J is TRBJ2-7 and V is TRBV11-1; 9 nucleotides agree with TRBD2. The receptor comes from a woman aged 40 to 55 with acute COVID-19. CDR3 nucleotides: TGTGCCAGCAGCTTACTAGCGGGGCCTTCCTACGAGCAGTACTTC. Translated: CASSLLAGPSYEQYF.